This is a list of T cell receptor beta chains from one sample in a study of cytomegalovirus exposure and HLA in healthy donors. Profiled with immunoSEQ multiplex PCR; TCRdb holds only in-frame clones, not every one. There are roughly 180,000 clones in the sample; approximately 77% occur only once, and less than 3% lies in the top ten. The sequenced material came from PBMCs. Receptors originate from a female donor in good health and CMV-seronegative. The CDR3 runs from the conserved cysteine through the conserved F or W. Fields, in order: CDR3 length, D gene, clone size, J gene, V gene, CDR3 protein, CDR3 DNA. D genes are given only for firm matches. Expanded clones are given a class, and other clones once, few, many or no size at all.

12 | . | few | TRBJ2-2 | TRBV29-1 | CVRGGNTGELFF | TGCGTTAGGGGTGGGAACACCGGGGAGCTGTTTTTT
12 | . | . | TRBJ2-1 | TRBV29-1 | CSVSTGNNEQFF | TGCAGCGTATCGACAGGAAACAATGAGCAGTTCTTC
15 | . | . | TRBJ1-5 | TRBV7-8 | CASGPFAERDQPQHF | TGTGCCAGCGGGCCCTTCGCGGAGAGGGATCAGCCCCAGCATTTT
12 | . | . | TRBJ1-2 | TRBV5-8 | CALLDWDYGYTF | TGTGCCCTCCTCGACTGGGACTATGGCTACACCTTC
16 | . | . | TRBJ2-6 | TRBV4-3 | CASSQEPGSGANVLTF | TGCGCCAGCAGCCAAGAGCCGGGCTCTGGGGCCAACGTCCTGACTTTC
15 | TRBD1 | . | TRBJ2-7 | TRBV29-1 | CSVEVRDRFPYEQYF | TGCAGCGTTGAAGTTCGGGACAGGTTCCCCTACGAGCAGTACTTC
12 | . | once | TRBJ1-1 | TRBV6-1 | CASRWGDTEAFF | TGTGCCAGCAGATGGGGGGACACTGAAGCTTTCTTT
15 | . | . | TRBJ1-2 | TRBV29-1 | CSVQSWAGLEYGYTF | TGCAGCGTCCAATCCTGGGCAGGTCTTGAATATGGCTACACCTTC
16 | . | . | TRBJ2-5 | TRBV7-2 | CASSPRTGGDGETQYF | TGTGCCAGCAGCCCGAGGACTGGCGGGGATGGGGAGACCCAGTACTTC
14 | . | . | TRBJ2-7 | TRBV6-5 | CASSPRGKSYEQYF | TGTGCCAGCAGTCCGCGCGGGAAGTCCTACGAGCAGTACTTC
15 | TRBD1 | . | TRBJ1-5 | TRBV5-3 | CARSPRTGHNQPQHF | TGTGCCAGAAGCCCCCGGACAGGGCACAATCAGCCCCAGCATTTT
17 | TRBD1 | . | TRBJ1-3 | TRBV7-9 | CASSLQRGQGNGNTIYF | TGTGCCAGCAGCTTACAGAGGGGGCAGGGGAATGGAAACACCATATATTTT
14 | TRBD1 | . | TRBJ1-5 | TRBV5-6 | CASSFSGGRAPQHF | TGTGCCAGCAGCTTTTCAGGGGGCAGGGCGCCCCAGCATTTT
16 | TRBD1 | . | TRBJ2-6 | TRBV7-3 | CASSLSGGSGANVLTF | TGTGCCAGCAGCTTGTCAGGGGGCTCTGGGGCCAACGTCCTGACTTTC
15 | . | . | TRBJ2-3 | TRBV9 | CASSEGGRGTDTQYF | TGTGCCAGCAGCGAGGGGGGGCGGGGCACAGATACGCAGTATTTT
15 | TRBD2 | . | TRBJ2-2 | TRBV6-5 | CASSYSPRGTGELFF | TGTGCCAGCAGTTACTCCCCGCGGGGGACCGGGGAGCTGTTTTTT
16 | TRBD2 | . | TRBJ2-2 | TRBV6-1 | CASSALLAGGTGELFF | TGTGCCAGCAGTGCGTTATTAGCGGGAGGCACCGGGGAGCTGTTTTTT
12 | . | . | TRBJ1-2 | TRBV30 | CAWNNPTVGYTF | TGTGCCTGGAACAACCCCACAGTTGGCTACACCTTC